This T cell receptor beta chain originates from a study of blood T cells in healthy people across ages. Trimming removed 4 bases from V and 4 bases from J; junction bases left unmatched: 4. Looked up from germline, CDR1 is SGHRS and CDR2 is YFSETQ. The CDR3 consists of 14 residues. This clonotype occurred a few times. Antigen: not known. Sample-barcoded 5' priming and a J-beta primer mix drove a second PCR of about 6 to 12 cycles. The template-switch adaptor was a 5' adaptor with 12 random nucleotides. It tagged each cDNA molecule. MiXCR was run by TCRdb on the 5' RACE reads, yielding one entry per CDR3 protein. The sample shows 650,000 to 1,000,000 distinct CDR3 sequences, 30% to 45% of them seen only once. General study points: Relative to aged donors, long-lived donors carried more naive CD4+ cells and displayed higher diversity.

Sequenced sample: blood. V and J are TRBV5-1 and TRBJ2-3; 9 nucleotides match TRBD1. The receptor was derived from a young man in good health. CDR3 in amino acids: CASSKQGAADTQYF. DNA of the CDR3: TGCGCCAGCAGCAAACAGGGGGCTGCAGATACGCAGTATTTT.